Listed below are T cell receptor beta chains from one sample, sequenced in a study of human T cells and chemical hapten exposure. In TCRdb, the RACE reads were re-called with MiXCR into one record per CDR3 protein. Of about 81,000 distinct CDR3 sequences in the sample, roughly 7.6% are singletons; the top ten hold about 1.4%. The sample here was whole blood, taken in connection with sensitization to the hapten diphenylcyclopropenone (DPC). The receptors derive from a woman in her twenties or thirties with alopecia areata. Some clones in this sample may be carry-over from other donors' samples. Each CDR3 is given with its conserved first and last residue. Each record gives: clone size, D gene, J gene, V gene, CDR3 DNA, CDR3 protein. A D gene is named only where the DNA matches it firmly. Expanded clones are given a class, and other clones once, few, many or no size at all.

clone size: .
D gene: .
J gene: TRBJ2-7
V gene: TRBV5-6
CDR3 DNA: TGTGCCAGCAGCTTGAGGGCCCCCTACGAGCAGTACTTC
CDR3 protein: CASSLRAPYEQYF

clone size: many
D gene: TRBD1
J gene: TRBJ1-1
V gene: TRBV11-1
CDR3 DNA: TGTGCCAGCAGCCCAACAGCCCCCGGGACAGAGAACACTGAAGCTTTCTTT
CDR3 protein: CASSPTAPGTENTEAFF

clone size: many
D gene: .
J gene: TRBJ1-4
V gene: TRBV6-1
CDR3 DNA: TGTGCCAGCAGTAGTATTGAAAAACTGTTTTTT
CDR3 protein: CASSSIEKLFF

clone size: few
D gene: .
J gene: TRBJ2-5
V gene: TRBV20-1
CDR3 DNA: TGCAGTGCTGCGCCCGGATTGTTCAGGGAGACCCAGTACTTC
CDR3 protein: CSAAPGLFRETQYF

clone size: many
D gene: .
J gene: TRBJ2-7
V gene: TRBV12-3/TRBV12-4
CDR3 DNA: TGTGCCAGCAGCCCCAGCTCCTACGAGCAGTACTTC
CDR3 protein: CASSPSSYEQYF

clone size: many
D gene: TRBD1
J gene: TRBJ1-2
V gene: TRBV6-5
CDR3 DNA: TGTGCCAGCAGATCGACAGGGGGTGCCGGCTATGGCTACACCTTC
CDR3 protein: CASRSTGGAGYGYTF

clone size: many
D gene: .
J gene: TRBJ1-5
V gene: TRBV6-2/TRBV6-3
CDR3 DNA: TGTGCCAGCAGTTACTTAGATAGCAATCAGCCCCAGCATTTT
CDR3 protein: CASSYLDSNQPQHF

clone size: many
D gene: TRBD2
J gene: TRBJ2-5
V gene: TRBV6-5
CDR3 DNA: TGTGCCAGCAGTCACCGTCGGAGCGGGGTGGAGACCCAGTACTTC
CDR3 protein: CASSHRRSGVETQYF

clone size: many
D gene: TRBD1
J gene: TRBJ1-1
V gene: TRBV18
CDR3 DNA: TGTGCCAGCTCACCACCTAATTCCGGGACCATCAGGGGGGCTGAAGCTTTCTTT
CDR3 protein: CASSPPNSGTIRGAEAFF

clone size: many
D gene: .
J gene: TRBJ2-5
V gene: TRBV11-3
CDR3 DNA: TGTGCCAGCAGCTTAGGAGGTTTACAAGAGACCCAGTACTTC
CDR3 protein: CASSLGGLQETQYF

clone size: few
D gene: TRBD2
J gene: TRBJ2-5
V gene: TRBV5-4
CDR3 DNA: TGTGCCAGCAGCAAAGCGGGGGGGCCCGCTGGAGAGACCCAGTACTTC
CDR3 protein: CASSKAGGPAGETQYF

clone size: few
D gene: .
J gene: TRBJ1-1
V gene: TRBV29-1
CDR3 DNA: TGCAGCGTTCTACAGGGAATTATCACTGAAGCTTTCTTT
CDR3 protein: CSVLQGIITEAFF

clone size: few
D gene: .
J gene: TRBJ1-1
V gene: TRBV30
CDR3 DNA: TGTGCCTGGAGTGCTTTAGATGAGATGAACACTGAAGCTTTCTTT
CDR3 protein: CAWSALDEMNTEAFF

clone size: many
D gene: .
J gene: TRBJ1-3
V gene: TRBV9
CDR3 DNA: TGTGCCAGCAGCCCAAGTAGGGGTTACTCTGGAAACACCATATATTTT
CDR3 protein: CASSPSRGYSGNTIYF

clone size: .
D gene: TRBD2
J gene: TRBJ2-3
V gene: TRBV7-3
CDR3 DNA: TGTGCCAGCAGCATACTAGCGTCAGAAACGCAGTATTTT
CDR3 protein: CASSILASETQYF

clone size: many
D gene: .
J gene: TRBJ2-1
V gene: TRBV5-1
CDR3 DNA: TGCGCCAGCAGCTTGGCCGCAGGGCCCAATGAGCAGTTCTTC
CDR3 protein: CASSLAAGPNEQFF

clone size: few
D gene: TRBD1
J gene: TRBJ1-6
V gene: TRBV13
CDR3 DNA: TGTGCCAGCAGCTTCCGAGGGGGCACCTATAATTCACCCCTCCACTTT
CDR3 protein: CASSFRGGTYNSPLHF

clone size: few
D gene: .
J gene: TRBJ2-1
V gene: TRBV5-4
CDR3 DNA: TGTGCCAGCAGCTTTTTAGGAGGGGGGGCTAACAATGAGCAGTTCTTC
CDR3 protein: CASSFLGGGANNEQFF

clone size: many
D gene: TRBD1
J gene: TRBJ2-6
V gene: TRBV7-9
CDR3 DNA: TGTGCCAGCAGCTTAGGGACAGGACCTTCTGGGGCCAACGTCCTGACTTTC
CDR3 protein: CASSLGTGPSGANVLTF

clone size: many
D gene: .
J gene: TRBJ2-5
V gene: TRBV5-6
CDR3 DNA: TGTGCCAGCAGCTTCCAAGGGGAAGAGACCCAGTACTTC
CDR3 protein: CASSFQGEETQYF

clone size: .
D gene: TRBD1
J gene: TRBJ1-3
V gene: TRBV6-5
CDR3 DNA: TGTGCCAGCAGTTACCGCGCCGGGACAGGCTCTGGAAACACCATATATTTT
CDR3 protein: CASSYRAGTGSGNTIYF

clone size: many
D gene: .
J gene: TRBJ2-7
V gene: TRBV29-1
CDR3 DNA: TGCAGCGCCGGAGGCCTCTACGAGCAGTACTTC
CDR3 protein: CSAGGLYEQYF

clone size: .
D gene: .
J gene: TRBJ2-1
V gene: TRBV3-1
CDR3 DNA: TGTGCCAGCAGCCAACGGGGGGCGGACAATGAGCAGTTCTTC
CDR3 protein: CASSQRGADNEQFF

clone size: many
D gene: TRBD1
J gene: TRBJ1-2
V gene: TRBV29-1
CDR3 DNA: TGCAGCGTTGGACAGGGAACCAACTATGGCTACACCTTC
CDR3 protein: CSVGQGTNYGYTF

clone size: .
D gene: TRBD2
J gene: TRBJ2-2
V gene: TRBV19
CDR3 DNA: TGTGCCAGTAGCCTAACTCTAGCGGGGGTGAACACCGGGGAGCTGTTTTTT
CDR3 protein: CASSLTLAGVNTGELFF

clone size: .
D gene: TRBD1
J gene: TRBJ1-6
V gene: TRBV7-6
CDR3 DNA: TGTGCCAGCAGCTCCGACAGGGTTTCACCCCTCCACTTT
CDR3 protein: CASSSDRVSPLHF

clone size: .
D gene: .
J gene: TRBJ1-6
V gene: TRBV2
CDR3 DNA: TGTGCCAGCACCCATGGGCAGACCGAATATTCACCCCTCCACTTT
CDR3 protein: CASTHGQTEYSPLHF

clone size: many
D gene: .
J gene: TRBJ2-7
V gene: TRBV20-1
CDR3 DNA: TGCAGTGCTAGTCGTCCCAATCAGGGGAGCGAGCAGTACTTC
CDR3 protein: CSASRPNQGSEQYF

clone size: many
D gene: TRBD2
J gene: TRBJ2-2
V gene: TRBV6-5
CDR3 DNA: TGTGCCAGCAGTTACGTAGCGGGGGGGTCGAACACCGGGGAGCTGTTTTTT
CDR3 protein: CASSYVAGGSNTGELFF

clone size: few
D gene: TRBD1
J gene: TRBJ1-5
V gene: TRBV12-3/TRBV12-4
CDR3 DNA: TGTGCCAGCAGTGGGGACAGGGGGCGACAGCCCCAGCATTTT
CDR3 protein: CASSGDRGRQPQHF

clone size: many
D gene: .
J gene: TRBJ2-5
V gene: TRBV15
CDR3 DNA: TGTGCCACCAGCAGAGATGGCCCGCAAGAGACCCAGTACTTC
CDR3 protein: CATSRDGPQETQYF

clone size: .
D gene: .
J gene: TRBJ1-6
V gene: TRBV12-3/TRBV12-4
CDR3 DNA: TGTGCCAGCAGCCCGGGACATGACTCACCCCTCCACTTT
CDR3 protein: CASSPGHDSPLHF

clone size: many
D gene: .
J gene: TRBJ1-1
V gene: TRBV27
CDR3 DNA: TGTGCCAGCAGTTCCCTCGGTAGTTATAATGAAGCTTTCTTT
CDR3 protein: CASSSLGSYNEAFF

clone size: few
D gene: .
J gene: TRBJ1-2
V gene: TRBV29-1
CDR3 DNA: TGCAGCGTTGAAGATCTTTTGGAACAGGCCTACCCCTATGGCTACACCTTC
CDR3 protein: CSVEDLLEQAYPYGYTF

clone size: .
D gene: .
J gene: TRBJ1-1
V gene: TRBV6-5
CDR3 DNA: TGTGCCAGCTCGGTAAAAGGGGTGAACACTGAAGCTTTCTTT
CDR3 protein: CASSVKGVNTEAFF

clone size: few
D gene: TRBD1
J gene: TRBJ2-7
V gene: TRBV20-1
CDR3 DNA: TGCAGTGCTAGACCGGGACAGGGGGCTATCTACGAGCAGTACTTC
CDR3 protein: CSARPGQGAIYEQYF

clone size: many
D gene: TRBD1
J gene: TRBJ2-1
V gene: TRBV7-7
CDR3 DNA: TGTGCCAGCAGCTTACGTCCCTCCGGGACAGGGGGTAATGAGCAGTTCTTC
CDR3 protein: CASSLRPSGTGGNEQFF

clone size: many
D gene: TRBD1
J gene: TRBJ2-1
V gene: TRBV7-9
CDR3 DNA: TGTGCCAGCAGTTCACCGGGACAGAGGCGCGATGAGCAGTTCTTC
CDR3 protein: CASSSPGQRRDEQFF

clone size: .
D gene: TRBD1
J gene: TRBJ2-7
V gene: TRBV29-1
CDR3 DNA: TGCAGCGTTGCTACCTCGGACAGGGGAAGGGGCGAGCAGTACTTC
CDR3 protein: CSVATSDRGRGEQYF

clone size: many
D gene: .
J gene: TRBJ1-5
V gene: TRBV30
CDR3 DNA: TGTGCCTGGAGTGTACCAGGTAGGGGCAATCAGCCCCAGCATTTT
CDR3 protein: CAWSVPGRGNQPQHF

clone size: many
D gene: TRBD2
J gene: TRBJ2-7
V gene: TRBV20-1
CDR3 DNA: TGCAGTGCCCAACAAGCGGGGGGACTCTACGAGCAGTACTTC
CDR3 protein: CSAQQAGGLYEQYF

clone size: few
D gene: .
J gene: TRBJ1-6
V gene: TRBV6-6
CDR3 DNA: TGTGCCAGCAGGTCTAGTTCACCCCTCCACTTT
CDR3 protein: CASRSSSPLHF

clone size: many
D gene: .
J gene: TRBJ1-2
V gene: TRBV28
CDR3 DNA: TGTGCCAGCACCCCCGCAGGGTGGGGATACGGCTACACCTTC
CDR3 protein: CASTPAGWGYGYTF

clone size: many
D gene: .
J gene: TRBJ1-5
V gene: TRBV19
CDR3 DNA: TGTGCCAGTAGTATCGTTGATAGCAATCAGCCCCAGCATTTT
CDR3 protein: CASSIVDSNQPQHF

clone size: many
D gene: TRBD1
J gene: TRBJ1-5
V gene: TRBV7-2
CDR3 DNA: TGTGCCAGCAGCAGGACAGGGAGAGGGGGCAATCAGCCCCAGCATTTT
CDR3 protein: CASSRTGRGGNQPQHF

clone size: many
D gene: TRBD2
J gene: TRBJ2-3
V gene: TRBV20-1
CDR3 DNA: TGCAGTGCTAAGGCGGGGGGATTAGATACGCAGTATTTT
CDR3 protein: CSAKAGGLDTQYF

clone size: few
D gene: TRBD1
J gene: TRBJ1-6
V gene: TRBV9
CDR3 DNA: TGTGCCAGCAGCGCCCAATATATAACAGGGGGACCCTCACCCCTCCACTTT
CDR3 protein: CASSAQYITGGPSPLHF

clone size: few
D gene: .
J gene: TRBJ2-1
V gene: TRBV20-1
CDR3 DNA: TGCAGTGCTAGATACAGAAGGATCTACAATGAGCAGTTCTTC
CDR3 protein: CSARYRRIYNEQFF

clone size: many
D gene: .
J gene: TRBJ2-3
V gene: TRBV19
CDR3 DNA: TGTGCCAGTAGTATTTCGACCGGAGGGGTCATCACAGATACGCAGTATTTT
CDR3 protein: CASSISTGGVITDTQYF

clone size: few
D gene: .
J gene: TRBJ1-5
V gene: TRBV6-1
CDR3 DNA: TGTGCCAGCAGTCAGAGCAATCAGCCCCAGCATTTT
CDR3 protein: CASSQSNQPQHF

clone size: many
D gene: .
J gene: TRBJ1-2
V gene: TRBV7-9
CDR3 DNA: TGTGCCAGCAGCCCCAGCCTCGGCGGAAATGGCTACACCTTC
CDR3 protein: CASSPSLGGNGYTF